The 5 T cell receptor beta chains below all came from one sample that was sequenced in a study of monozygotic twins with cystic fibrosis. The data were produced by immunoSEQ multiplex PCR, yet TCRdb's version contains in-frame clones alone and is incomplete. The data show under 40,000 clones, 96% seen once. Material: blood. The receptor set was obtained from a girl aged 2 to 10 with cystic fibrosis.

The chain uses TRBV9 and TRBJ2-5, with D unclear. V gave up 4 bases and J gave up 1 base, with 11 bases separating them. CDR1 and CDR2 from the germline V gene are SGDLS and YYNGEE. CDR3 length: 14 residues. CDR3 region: CASSPSPSQETQYF. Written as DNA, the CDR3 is TGTGCCAGCAGCCCCTCCCCATCCCAAGAGACCCAGTACTTC.

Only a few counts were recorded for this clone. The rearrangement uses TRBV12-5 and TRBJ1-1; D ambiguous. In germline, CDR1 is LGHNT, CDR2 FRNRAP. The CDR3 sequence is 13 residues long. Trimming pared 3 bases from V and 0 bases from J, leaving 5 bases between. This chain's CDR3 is CASGLGLNTEAFF. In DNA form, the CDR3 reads TGTGCTAGTGGTTTAGGCCTGAACACTGAAGCTTTCTTT.

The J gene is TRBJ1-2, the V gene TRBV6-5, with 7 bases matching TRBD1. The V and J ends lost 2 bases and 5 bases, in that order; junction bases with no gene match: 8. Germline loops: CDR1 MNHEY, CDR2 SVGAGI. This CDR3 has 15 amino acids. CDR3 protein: CASSYGFGTAYGYTF. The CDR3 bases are TGTGCCAGCAGTTACGGTTTCGGGACAGCATATGGCTACACCTTC.

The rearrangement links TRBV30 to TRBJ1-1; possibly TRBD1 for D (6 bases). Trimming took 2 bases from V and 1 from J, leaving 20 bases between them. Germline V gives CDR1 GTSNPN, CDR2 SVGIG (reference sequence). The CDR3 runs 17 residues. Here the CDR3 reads CAWSRSFRDIGNTEAFF. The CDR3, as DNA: TGTGCCTGGAGTAGATCTTTTAGGGACATCGGGAACACTGAAGCTTTCTTT.

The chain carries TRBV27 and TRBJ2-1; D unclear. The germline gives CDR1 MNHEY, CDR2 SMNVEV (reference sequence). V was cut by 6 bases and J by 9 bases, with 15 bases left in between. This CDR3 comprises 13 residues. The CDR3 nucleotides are TGTGCCAGCAGCGAGAACCCATCCAGTGAGCAGTTCTTC. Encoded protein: CASSENPSSEQFF.